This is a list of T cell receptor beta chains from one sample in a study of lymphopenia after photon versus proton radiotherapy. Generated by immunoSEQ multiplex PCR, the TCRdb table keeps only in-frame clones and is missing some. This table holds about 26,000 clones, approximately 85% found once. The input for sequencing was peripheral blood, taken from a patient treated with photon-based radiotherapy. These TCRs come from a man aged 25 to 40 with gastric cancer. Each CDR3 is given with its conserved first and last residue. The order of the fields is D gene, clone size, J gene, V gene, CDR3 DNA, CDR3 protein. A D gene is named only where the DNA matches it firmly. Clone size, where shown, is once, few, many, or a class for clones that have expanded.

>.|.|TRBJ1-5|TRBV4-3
TGCTCCAGCAGCCAAGAAGGGGGACCAAGCAATCAGCCCCAGCATTTT
CSSSQEGGPSNQPQHF
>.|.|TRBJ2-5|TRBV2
TGTGCCAGCAGGGGGGACACCTTCCAAGAGACCCAGTACTTC
CASRGDTFQETQYF
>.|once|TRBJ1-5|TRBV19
TGTGCCAGTAGTTCCCAGGGTCAGCCCCAGCATTTT
CASSSQGQPQHF
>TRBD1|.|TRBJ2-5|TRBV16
TGTGCCAGCAGCCAAGCAGGGGGCAGTCAGACCCAGTACTTC
CASSQAGGSQTQYF
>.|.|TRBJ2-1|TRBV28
TGTGCCAGCAGGACTAGTAGGTCTTACAATGAGCAGTTCTTC
CASRTSRSYNEQFF
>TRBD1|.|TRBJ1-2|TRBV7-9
TGTGCCAGCGACGTGGCAGGGGGCAGTTCTGGCTACACCTTC
CASDVAGGSSGYTF
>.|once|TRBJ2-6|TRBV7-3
TGTGCCAGCAGCACGCGGGGACCGAACTCTGGGGCCAACGTCCTGACTTTC
CASSTRGPNSGANVLTF
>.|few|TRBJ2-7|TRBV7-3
TGTGCCAGCAGCCCGGGGTTGGGTTACTACGAGCAGTACTTC
CASSPGLGYYEQYF
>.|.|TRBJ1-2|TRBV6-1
TGTGCCAGCAGAGAAATAGACAGGATTTATGGCTACACCTTC
CASREIDRIYGYTF
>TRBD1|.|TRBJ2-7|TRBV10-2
TGCGCCAGCAGTGGTGGGACAGACGAGCAGTACTTC
CASSGGTDEQYF
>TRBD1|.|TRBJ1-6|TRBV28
TGTGCCAGCAGTTTATGGACAGGGGAGTCGGGTTCACCCCTCCACTTT
CASSLWTGESGSPLHF
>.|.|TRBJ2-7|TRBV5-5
TGTGCCAGCAGCTTGGAGACCTACGAGCAGTACTTC
CASSLETYEQYF
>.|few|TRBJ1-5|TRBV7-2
TGTGCCAGCAGCTTAGAGGGGAATAAACAGCCCCAGCATTTT
CASSLEGNKQPQHF
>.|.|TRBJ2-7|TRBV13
TGTGCCAGCAGCTTAGGAACAGGCTACTCCTACGAGCAGTACTTC
CASSLGTGYSYEQYF
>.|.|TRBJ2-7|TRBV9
TGTGCCAGCAGCGCCTACCCAAGTTCCTACGAGCAGTACTTC
CASSAYPSSYEQYF
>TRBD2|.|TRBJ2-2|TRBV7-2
TGTGCCAGCAGCTCACAGCCAGCGGGAGGAGTCACGCGGGAGCTGTTTTTT
CASSSQPAGGVTRELFF
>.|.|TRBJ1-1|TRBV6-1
TGTGCCAGCAGTGAAATTCAGGGGCGGAACACTGAAGCTTTCTTT
CASSEIQGRNTEAFF
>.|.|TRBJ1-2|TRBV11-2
TGTGCCAGCAGTTTATATGAGTACGGACAGCGGAATTACTATGGCTACACCTTC
CASSLYEYGQRNYYGYTF
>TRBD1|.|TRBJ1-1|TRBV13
TGTGCCAGCAGGGACAGGGGGCTGGCCACTGAAGCTTTCTTT
CASRDRGLATEAFF
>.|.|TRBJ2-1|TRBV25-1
TGTGCCAGCAGAAAACGGACTGGATACAATGAGCAGTTCTTC
CASRKRTGYNEQFF
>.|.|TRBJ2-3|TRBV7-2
TGTGCCAGCAGCTCAGACCATACGCAGTATTTT
CASSSDHTQYF
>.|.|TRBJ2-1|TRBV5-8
TGTGCCAGCAGCTTGTTTAGGGGCGCTTCCTACAATGAGCAGTTCTTC
CASSLFRGASYNEQFF
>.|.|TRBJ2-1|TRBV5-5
TGTGCCAGCAGCTTGATAAGTAGCTCCTACAATGAGCAGTTCTTC
CASSLISSSYNEQFF
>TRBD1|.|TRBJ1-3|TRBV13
TGTGCCAGCAGCTTAGGACCACAGGGGGCAGTAAACACCATATATTTT
CASSLGPQGAVNTIYF
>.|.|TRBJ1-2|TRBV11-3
TGTGCCAGCAGCTTAGGCCAGGGGGGCTACACCTTC
CASSLGQGGYTF
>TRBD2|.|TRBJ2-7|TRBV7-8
TGTGCCAGCAGCAGACTAGCGGGAAGCTCCTACGAGCAGTACTTC
CASSRLAGSSYEQYF
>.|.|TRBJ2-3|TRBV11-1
TGTGCCAGCAGCTTAGGGCAGGGCTCATATAGCACAGATACGCAGTATTTT
CASSLGQGSYSTDTQYF